A single sample is the source of the 20 T cell receptor beta chains below, sequenced in a study of T cells in localized non-small cell lung cancer. Using immunoSEQ multiplex PCR, the repertoire was profiled, and TCRdb retains in-frame clones only, with some absent. This repertoire shows 20,000 to 30,000 clones, more than 75% found once; its top ten account for 4.1%. Source: peripheral blood, taken before any cancer treatment. These receptors were obtained from a woman aged 35-75 years with stage I lung adenocarcinoma.

In this sample, this clone is medium-sized. V is TRBV5-1 and J is TRBJ2-1; 10 bases line up with TRBD1. Trimming took 0 bases from V and 7 from J; bases not matched to a gene: 4. The germline V gene has CDR1 SGHRS and CDR2 YFSETQ. CDR3 length equals 15 residues. DNA for the CDR3: TGCGCCAGCAGCTTGGCGACAGGGGGCCAGAATGAGCAGTTCTTC. Translated, it gives CASSLATGGQNEQFF.

The V gene is TRBV2, the J gene TRBJ1-1; possibly TRBD1 for D (6 bases). Trimming removed 7 bases at V and 0 bases at J, with 18 bases between. This CDR3 region has 16 residues. Germline V gives CDR1 SNHLY, CDR2 FYNNEI. CDR3 coding DNA: TGTGCCAGCATCCCGGGGCGGCAGGGGATGAACACTGAAGCTTTCTTT. Translated, it gives CASIPGRQGMNTEAFF. Full variable domain (remainder filled in from reference TRBV2 and TRBJ1-1): EPEVTQTPSHQVTQMGQEVILRCVPISNHLYFYWYRQILGQKVEFLVSFYNNEISEKSEIFDDQFSVERPDGSNFTLKIRSTKLEDSAMYFCASIPGRQGMNTEAFFGQGTRLTVV.

The rearrangement joins TRBV2 to TRBJ1-1, with no clear D. Germline loops: CDR1 SNHLY, CDR2 FYNNEI. This CDR3 has 11 residues. V was cut by 6 bases and J by 3 bases, with 5 bases left in between. CDR3 amino acids: CASRGDTEAFF. In DNA, the CDR3 is TGTGCCAGCAGGGGTGACACTGAAGCTTTCTTT.

This sequence joins TRBV5-1 and TRBJ2-5; the D gene is possibly TRBD1 (5 bases). The V gene's germline CDR1 is SGHRS and CDR2 YFSETQ. This CDR3 region has 15 residues. V lost 0 bases, J lost 2 bases, and 11 bases lay in between. The CDR3 region has the DNA TGCGCCAGCAGCTTGGGGGCAGGGAAACAAGAGACCCAGTACTTC. Translation gives CASSLGAGKQETQYF.

This chain uses TRBV11-3 with TRBJ2-7; perhaps TRBD1 as D (5 bases). This CDR3 contains 14 residues. The germline gives CDR1 SGHNT, CDR2 YENEEA. The V end was cut by 0 bases, the J end by 2 bases, with 8 bases between. CDR3 nucleotides: TGTGCCAGCAGCTTAGAGACAGTGACCTACGAGCAGTACTTC. It codes for CASSLETVTYEQYF.

This clone was recorded a few times. This sequence joins TRBV7-9 and TRBJ2-3, with a weak D call TRBD2 (5 bases). V lost 4 bases to trimming and J lost 0 bases, with 11 bases between them. CDR3 length: 15 amino acids. The germline CDR1 and CDR2 sequences are SEHNR and FQNEAQ (reference sequence). CDR3: CASSSGRTSTDTQYF. The CDR3 DNA reads as TGTGCCAGCAGCTCCGGACGGACTAGCACAGATACGCAGTATTTT.

The chain combines TRBV11-3 with TRBJ1-6; 7 bases match TRBD1. The CDR3 extends over 13 amino acids. Germline V gene data show CDR1 as SGHNT and CDR2 as YENEEA. Losses at the gene ends were 8 bases for V and 6 bases for J; bases not matched to a gene: 4. CDR3 loop: CASGDSTNSPLHF. In nucleotides, the CDR3 is TGTGCCAGCGGGGACAGCACTAATTCACCCCTCCACTTT. Using reference TRBV11-3 and TRBJ1-6 for the parts outside the CDR3, the full variable domain is EAGVVQSPRYKIIEKKQPVAFWCNPISGHNTLYWYLQNLGQGPELLIRYENEEAVDDSQLPKDRFSAERLKGVDSTLKIQPAELGDSAVYLCASGDSTNSPLHFGNGTRLTVT.

The J gene is TRBJ1-6, the V gene TRBV7-2; tentatively, D is TRBD1 (6 bases). This CDR3 spans 14 amino acids. V lost 4 bases and J 11 bases, leaving 15 bases between the germline ends. Germline CDR1 SGHTA, CDR2 FQGNSA. CDR3 sequence (DNA): TGTGCCAGCAGCTCCAGGTGGGACACCCCACCCCTCCACTTT. Residues: CASSSRWDTPPLHF.

The rearrangement uses TRBV7-9 and TRBJ1-1; perhaps TRBD1 as D (6 bases). CDR1 and CDR2 from the germline V gene are SEHNR and FQNEAQ (reference sequence). V was clipped by 6 bases and J by 4 bases, with 18 bases between them. The CDR3 is 15 residues long. The CDR3 is CASRPGHGVGTEAFF. For the CDR3, the DNA is TGTGCCAGCAGGCCGGGACACGGGGTCGGCACTGAAGCTTTCTTT.

This chain joins TRBV7-3 and TRBJ1-1; D is perhaps TRBD1 (5 bases). Germline V gives CDR1 SGHTA, CDR2 FQGTGA. V was cut by 2 bases and J by 4 bases, with 11 bases left in between. The CDR3 covers 14 residues. The CDR3 loop is CASSLAGTPTEAFF. CDR3 DNA sequence: TGTGCCAGCAGCTTAGCGGGGACCCCCACTGAAGCTTTCTTT.

In its sample, this clone was seen once. The V and J genes are TRBV7-2 and TRBJ1-2; weak D call: TRBD1 (6 bases). Germline V gene sequence: CDR1 SGHTA, CDR2 FQGNSA. The CDR3 contains 11 residues. Deletions cut 5 bases from V and 12 bases from J, with 13 bases between. The CDR3 bases are TGTGCCAGCAGCCCCGGGGGGGCCCACACCTTC. Translated, it gives CASSPGGAHTF.

The chain has TRBV5-6 and TRBJ1-2, with D unresolved. Germline V gene data show CDR1 as SGHDT and CDR2 as YYEEEE. This CDR3 has 15 residues. V was shortened by 0 bases and J by 2 bases, with 11 bases between the two germline ends. The CDR3 bases are TGTGCCAGCAGCTTGGGAAGAGGGCCGAACTATGGCTACACCTTC. It is translated as CASSLGRGPNYGYTF.

The rearrangement links TRBV18 to TRBJ1-1; no definite D call. Germline CDR1 KGHSH, CDR2 LQKENI. The CDR3 consists of 15 residues. Trimming shortened V by 3 bases and J by 3 bases, and 14 bases separated the two germline ends. CDR3 residues: CASSPGVRAHTEAFF. The CDR3 nucleotides are TGTGCCAGCTCACCTGGGGTTAGGGCACACACTGAAGCTTTCTTT.

The CDR3 protein is CASSPGTVPNSPLHF. The DNA for the CDR3 is TGCGCCAGCAGTCCCGGGACAGTTCCCAATTCACCCCTCCACTTT. The chain couples TRBV5-1 to TRBJ1-6; 7 bases match TRBD1. From germline, CDR1 is SGHRS and CDR2 YFSETQ. The J segment lost 7 bases and the V segment lost 5 bases, leaving 9 bases of the junction unmatched. CDR3 length equals 15 residues.

This chain uses TRBV5-6 with TRBJ1-2, with 7 bases aligning to TRBD1. CDR3 length equals 14 residues. Germline-derived CDR1 and CDR2 are SGHDT and YYEEEE. V lost 3 bases and J lost 8; bases outside the gene matches: 10. CDR3: CASSSFDRAYGYTF. DNA of the CDR3: TGTGCCAGCAGCTCTTTCGACAGGGCCTACGGCTACACCTTC.

This clone has more than one count but fewer than ten. This chain joins TRBV10-3 and TRBJ2-3; D unresolved. Trimming took 3 bases from V and 0 from J, leaving 1 base between them. This CDR3 is built from 12 residues. The germline CDR1 and CDR2 sequences are ENHRY and SYGVKD. The CDR3 DNA sequence: TGTGCCATCAGTGACAGCACAGATACGCAGTATTTT. This sequence encodes CAISDSTDTQYF.

The rearrangement uses TRBV5-1 and TRBJ2-7, with TRBD1 identical over 7 bases. Trimming removed 0 bases from V and 6 bases from J; junction bases left unmatched: 9. The CDR3 extends over 15 amino acids. Germline CDR1 SGHRS, CDR2 YFSETQ. In DNA, the CDR3 is TGCGCCAGCAGCTTGGAACCCGGGACAGACACCGAGCAGTACTTC. This gives the protein CASSLEPGTDTEQYF.

The rearrangement joins TRBV11-2 to TRBJ1-3; D ambiguous. V lost 4 bases and J lost 6, with 13 bases in between. This CDR3 has 14 amino acids. Germline V CDR1 and CDR2: SGHAT, FQNNGV. The CDR3 coding sequence is TGTGCCAGCAGCTCGCCCGACTTAGTAAACACCATATATTTT. It codes for CASSSPDLVNTIYF.

For the CDR3, the DNA is TGCGCCAGCAGCCAATCCGGGACAGGAAACACTGAAGCTTTCTTT. Translation: CASSQSGTGNTEAFF. This chain connects TRBV4-1 to TRBJ1-1, with 8 bases identical to TRBD1. Germline lookup yields CDR1 MGHRA and CDR2 YSYEKL. This CDR3 is built from 15 residues. Trimming took 2 bases from V and 2 from J; bases not matched to a gene: 4.

This rearrangement joins TRBV19 to TRBJ1-2; 8 bases agree with TRBD1. Germline-derived CDR1 and CDR2 are LNHDA and SQIVND (reference sequence). This CDR3 contains 15 residues. Trimming took 4 bases from V and 3 from J; bases not matched to a gene: 7. As DNA, the CDR3 is TGTGCCAGTAGTAAGGGGACAGGACCTTACTATGGCTACACCTTC. Amino acids: CASSKGTGPYYGYTF.